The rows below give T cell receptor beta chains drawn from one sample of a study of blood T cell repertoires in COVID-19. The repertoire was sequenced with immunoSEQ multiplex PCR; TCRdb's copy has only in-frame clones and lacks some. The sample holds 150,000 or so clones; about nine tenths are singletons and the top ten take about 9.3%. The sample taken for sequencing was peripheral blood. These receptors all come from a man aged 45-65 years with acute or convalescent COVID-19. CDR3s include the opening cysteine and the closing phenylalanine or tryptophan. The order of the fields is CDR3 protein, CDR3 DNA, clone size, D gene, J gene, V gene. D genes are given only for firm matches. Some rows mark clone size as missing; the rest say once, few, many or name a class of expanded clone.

CDR3aa: CASSPPEGGKDYGYTF; CDR3nt: TGTGCCAGCAGCCCCCCCGAGGGAGGGAAAGACTATGGCTACACCTTC; abundance: NA; d_gene: NA; j_gene: TRBJ1-2; v_gene: TRBV9
CDR3aa: CASRQSDRVWGYTF; CDR3nt: TGTGCCAGCAGACAATCCGACAGGGTGTGGGGCTACACCTTC; abundance: NA; d_gene: TRBD1; j_gene: TRBJ1-2; v_gene: TRBV7-2
CDR3aa: CASSFTEDSLETQYF; CDR3nt: TGTGCCAGCAGCTTCACTGAGGACAGCCTAGAGACCCAGTACTTC; abundance: NA; d_gene: NA; j_gene: TRBJ2-5; v_gene: TRBV5-4
CDR3aa: CASSPDMETQYF; CDR3nt: TGCGCCAGCAGCCCAGACATGGAGACCCAGTACTTC; abundance: NA; d_gene: NA; j_gene: TRBJ2-5; v_gene: TRBV5-1
CDR3aa: CASSLVPGGTQYF; CDR3nt: TGTGCCAGCAGCTTAGTGCCGGGGGGGACCCAGTACTTC; abundance: NA; d_gene: TRBD2; j_gene: TRBJ2-5; v_gene: TRBV11-2
CDR3aa: CASSLGSMAGRSGTQYF; CDR3nt: TGTGCCAGCAGCCTAGGCTCCATGGCGGGGAGGTCAGGGACCCAGTACTTC; abundance: NA; d_gene: NA; j_gene: TRBJ2-5; v_gene: TRBV9
CDR3aa: CASSTQGQRYNEQFF; CDR3nt: TGTGCCAGCAGCACCCAGGGACAGCGGTACAATGAGCAGTTCTTC; abundance: NA; d_gene: TRBD1; j_gene: TRBJ2-1; v_gene: TRBV7-9
CDR3aa: CASRTPGTVNYGYTF; CDR3nt: TGTGCCAGTAGGACGCCCGGGACAGTTAACTATGGCTACACCTTC; abundance: NA; d_gene: TRBD1; j_gene: TRBJ1-2; v_gene: TRBV19
CDR3aa: CASSSEFGEEQYF; CDR3nt: TGTGCCAGCAGCTCTGAGTTTGGAGAAGAGCAGTACTTC; abundance: NA; d_gene: NA; j_gene: TRBJ2-7; v_gene: TRBV5-4
CDR3aa: CASRLESQNTEAFF; CDR3nt: TGCGCCAGCAGATTGGAGAGCCAGAACACTGAAGCTTTCTTT; abundance: NA; d_gene: NA; j_gene: TRBJ1-1; v_gene: TRBV5-1
CDR3aa: CASSPRQAQGEKLFF; CDR3nt: TGTGCCAGCTCACCACGGCAGGCCCAGGGAGAAAAACTGTTTTTT; abundance: NA; d_gene: NA; j_gene: TRBJ1-4; v_gene: TRBV18
CDR3aa: CASSFGGQVNEKLFF; CDR3nt: TGTGCCAGCAGCTTCGGGGGACAGGTTAATGAAAAACTGTTTTTT; abundance: NA; d_gene: TRBD1; j_gene: TRBJ1-4; v_gene: TRBV11-1
CDR3aa: CASSWQGAYGNTIYF; CDR3nt: TGCGCCAGCAGCTGGCAGGGGGCCTATGGAAACACCATATATTTT; abundance: NA; d_gene: TRBD1; j_gene: TRBJ1-3; v_gene: TRBV5-1
CDR3aa: CASRHKGTGKGYTF; CDR3nt: TGTGCCAGCAGACACAAGGGGACAGGGAAAGGCTACACCTTC; abundance: NA; d_gene: TRBD1; j_gene: TRBJ1-2; v_gene: TRBV5-4
CDR3aa: CASSLTQRNTGELFF; CDR3nt: TGTGCCAGCAGCTTGACTCAACGGAACACCGGGGAGCTGTTTTTT; abundance: NA; d_gene: NA; j_gene: TRBJ2-2; v_gene: TRBV5-6
CDR3aa: CASSLEMAGGTGELFF; CDR3nt: TGTGCCAGCAGCTTGGAGATGGCGGGGGGGACCGGGGAGCTGTTTTTT; abundance: NA; d_gene: TRBD2; j_gene: TRBJ2-2; v_gene: TRBV5-5
CDR3aa: CASSEQGHYGYTF; CDR3nt: TGTGCCAGCAGTGAACAGGGGCACTATGGCTACACCTTC; abundance: NA; d_gene: NA; j_gene: TRBJ1-2; v_gene: TRBV6-1
CDR3aa: CASSSQRSGNTIYF; CDR3nt: TGTGCCAGCAGTTCCCAACGGTCTGGAAACACCATATATTTT; abundance: NA; d_gene: NA; j_gene: TRBJ1-3; v_gene: TRBV28
CDR3aa: CASSRNDLGQNEQYF; CDR3nt: TGTGCCAGCAGCCGGAATGATTTGGGACAGAACGAGCAGTACTTC; abundance: NA; d_gene: TRBD1; j_gene: TRBJ2-7; v_gene: TRBV5-4
CDR3aa: CASSAAPGYTF; CDR3nt: TGTGCCAGTAGTGCGGCCCCGGGCTACACCTTC; abundance: NA; d_gene: NA; j_gene: TRBJ1-2; v_gene: TRBV19
CDR3aa: CASSRWGLAGTIAGELFF; CDR3nt: TGTGCCAGCAGTCGTTGGGGACTAGCGGGAACCATTGCCGGGGAGCTGTTTTTT; abundance: NA; d_gene: TRBD2; j_gene: TRBJ2-2; v_gene: TRBV27
CDR3aa: CASSNRVNTEAFF; CDR3nt: TGTGCCAGCAGCAATCGGGTGAACACTGAAGCTTTCTTT; abundance: NA; d_gene: NA; j_gene: TRBJ1-1; v_gene: TRBV12-3/TRBV12-4
CDR3aa: CASSLDPGPSGNTIYF; CDR3nt: TGTGCCAGCAGCTTAGATCCAGGCCCCTCTGGAAACACCATATATTTT; abundance: NA; d_gene: NA; j_gene: TRBJ1-3; v_gene: TRBV5-6
CDR3aa: CASSLRGASTDTQYF; CDR3nt: TGCGCCAGCAGCTTGCGGGGGGCGTCAACCGATACGCAGTATTTT; abundance: NA; d_gene: NA; j_gene: TRBJ2-3; v_gene: TRBV5-1
CDR3aa: CASSGGRTDTQYF; CDR3nt: TGTGCCTCTAGCGGGGGGCGCACAGATACGCAGTATTTT; abundance: few; d_gene: TRBD2; j_gene: TRBJ2-3; v_gene: TRBV6-6
CDR3aa: CASSLGLNSPLHF; CDR3nt: TGTGCCAGCAGTTTGGGACTAAATTCACCCCTCCACTTT; abundance: NA; d_gene: NA; j_gene: TRBJ1-6; v_gene: TRBV6-2/TRBV6-3
CDR3aa: CASTQGGGREQYF; CDR3nt: TGTGCCAGCACCCAAGGCGGGGGCCGAGAGCAGTACTTC; abundance: once; d_gene: NA; j_gene: TRBJ2-7; v_gene: TRBV2
CDR3aa: CASSVTQGSEAFF; CDR3nt: TGTGCCAGCAGCGTTACCCAGGGGTCTGAAGCTTTCTTT; abundance: NA; d_gene: NA; j_gene: TRBJ1-1; v_gene: TRBV11-2
CDR3aa: CASSQADLTAGYGYTF; CDR3nt: TGTGCCAGCAGCCAAGCGGACTTGACGGCCGGCTATGGCTACACCTTC; abundance: NA; d_gene: NA; j_gene: TRBJ1-2; v_gene: TRBV4-2
CDR3aa: CSVRGGVYNEQFF; CDR3nt: TGCAGCGTAAGGGGGGGGGTCTACAATGAGCAGTTCTTC; abundance: NA; d_gene: NA; j_gene: TRBJ2-1; v_gene: TRBV29-1
CDR3aa: CASRDQGSRSPLHF; CDR3nt: TGTGCCAGTAGAGACCAGGGGAGTCGTTCACCCCTCCACTTT; abundance: NA; d_gene: NA; j_gene: TRBJ1-6; v_gene: TRBV19
CDR3aa: CASSANDRVNYGYTF; CDR3nt: TGTGCCAGCAGCGCGAACGACAGGGTTAACTATGGCTACACCTTC; abundance: NA; d_gene: TRBD1; j_gene: TRBJ1-2; v_gene: TRBV9
CDR3aa: CASSAGTGGNEQYF; CDR3nt: TGTGCCAGCTCAGCCGGGACAGGGGGCAACGAGCAGTACTTC; abundance: NA; d_gene: TRBD1; j_gene: TRBJ2-7; v_gene: TRBV18
CDR3aa: CASRTQGNDSPLHF; CDR3nt: TGTGCCAGCAGAACACAGGGGAATGATTCACCCCTCCACTTT; abundance: NA; d_gene: TRBD1; j_gene: TRBJ1-6; v_gene: TRBV4-2
CDR3aa: CATKAGETGSSANEKLFF; CDR3nt: TGTGCCACCAAAGCAGGAGAAACAGGGAGTAGTGCTAATGAAAAACTGTTTTTT; abundance: few; d_gene: NA; j_gene: TRBJ1-4; v_gene: TRBV15
CDR3aa: CASSALPQGTQETQYF; CDR3nt: TGCGCCAGCAGCGCATTACCCCAGGGGACCCAAGAGACCCAGTACTTC; abundance: NA; d_gene: NA; j_gene: TRBJ2-5; v_gene: TRBV5-1
CDR3aa: CASGGQGGSPLHF; CDR3nt: TGTGCCAGCGGGGGACAGGGAGGGTCACCCCTCCACTTT; abundance: NA; d_gene: TRBD1; j_gene: TRBJ1-6; v_gene: TRBV6-5
CDR3aa: CASSVTSGSSDTQYF; CDR3nt: TGTGCCAGCAGCGTAACTAGCGGGAGTTCAGATACGCAGTATTTT; abundance: NA; d_gene: TRBD2; j_gene: TRBJ2-3; v_gene: TRBV9
CDR3aa: CASSLAMGGNEQFF; CDR3nt: TGCGCCAGCAGCTTGGCGATGGGAGGGAATGAGCAGTTCTTC; abundance: NA; d_gene: TRBD2; j_gene: TRBJ2-1; v_gene: TRBV5-1
CDR3aa: CASRMDRTSLEAFF; CDR3nt: TGTGCCAGCAGAATGGACAGAACCTCTCTTGAAGCTTTCTTT; abundance: NA; d_gene: NA; j_gene: TRBJ1-1; v_gene: TRBV7-2
CDR3aa: CAWSVQRGFGYTF; CDR3nt: TGTGCCTGGAGTGTACAAAGGGGGTTTGGCTACACCTTC; abundance: NA; d_gene: NA; j_gene: TRBJ1-2; v_gene: TRBV30
CDR3aa: CASSIDHADRTTEAFF; CDR3nt: TGTGCCAGTAGTATAGATCACGCGGACAGAACCACTGAAGCTTTCTTT; abundance: NA; d_gene: NA; j_gene: TRBJ1-1; v_gene: TRBV19
CDR3aa: CATSDLQEGSNTDTQYF; CDR3nt: TGTGCCACCAGTGATTTGCAGGAGGGGTCAAACACAGATACGCAGTATTTT; abundance: NA; d_gene: NA; j_gene: TRBJ2-3; v_gene: TRBV24-1
CDR3aa: CSVYRGGVRTEAFF; CDR3nt: TGCAGCGTGTACAGGGGGGGCGTCCGGACTGAAGCTTTCTTT; abundance: NA; d_gene: TRBD1; j_gene: TRBJ1-1; v_gene: TRBV29-1
CDR3aa: CASSHDWDSNYGYTF; CDR3nt: TGCGCCAGCAGCCACGACTGGGACAGTAACTATGGCTACACCTTC; abundance: NA; d_gene: TRBD1; j_gene: TRBJ1-2; v_gene: TRBV5-1
CDR3aa: CATSGTVGTEAFF; CDR3nt: TGTGCCACCTCAGGGACAGTAGGCACTGAAGCTTTCTTT; abundance: few; d_gene: TRBD1; j_gene: TRBJ1-1; v_gene: TRBV19
CDR3aa: CASSIRGPGANYGYTF; CDR3nt: TGTGCCAGTAGTATCAGGGGCCCAGGAGCTAACTATGGCTACACCTTC; abundance: once; d_gene: NA; j_gene: TRBJ1-2; v_gene: TRBV19
CDR3aa: CASSLGTGGDEQFF; CDR3nt: TGCGCCAGCAGCTTGGGAACAGGGGGCGATGAGCAGTTCTTC; abundance: NA; d_gene: TRBD1; j_gene: TRBJ2-1; v_gene: TRBV5-1
CDR3aa: CASTPNRGSTGELFF; CDR3nt: TGTGCCAGCACCCCAAACAGGGGTAGCACCGGGGAGCTGTTTTTT; abundance: NA; d_gene: TRBD1; j_gene: TRBJ2-2; v_gene: TRBV25-1